This note documents a single T cell receptor (beta chain) sequence. Its antigen remains unidentified. The data stem from a study of post-analysis software for immune sequencing data. Study information: There were relapsing-remitting, secondary progressive and progressive-relapsing multiple sclerosis among the disease courses included.

Notes on the study in general: Patients carried roughly five TRBV segments more frequently than controls did, and TRBV5-6, TRBV5-1 and TRBV20-1 were among them. Same-batch samples co-clustered strongly by F measure. Multiple sclerosis patients had significantly lower normalized Chao1 diversity than controls.

Unique molecular identifiers tagged the TCR beta cDNA libraries. Researchers reported roughly 0.5 million cDNA molecules coming from approximately 1 to 10 million T cells. TCRdb redid the calling of the PCR reads with MiXCR, one entry per CDR3 protein. The table lists roughly 670,000 distinct CDR3 sequences, 59% of them singletons. Germline values: CDR1 MDHEN, CDR2 SYDVKM. The CDR3 consists of 13 residues. Trimming pared 10 bases from V and 3 bases from J, leaving 14 bases between. This sequence joins TRBV28 and TRBJ2-3; unclear D gene. The specimen sequenced was blood. The TCR originated in a girl aged 2 to 9 with multiple sclerosis. The CDR3 spells CATAPLITDTQYF. The CDR3, as DNA: TGTGCCACCGCTCCCCTGATAACAGATACGCAGTATTTT. Using reference TRBV28 and TRBJ2-3 for the parts outside the CDR3, the full variable domain is DVKVTQSSRYLVKRTGEKVFLECVQDMDHENMFWYRQDPGLGLRLIYFSYDVKMKEKGDIPEGYSVSREKKERFSLILESASTNQTSMYLCATAPLITDTQYFGPGTRLTVL.